These 22 T cell receptor beta chains were sequenced from one sample in a study of glioma-infiltrating T cells after dendritic cell vaccination. Sequenced by immunoSEQ multiplex PCR; TCRdb stores in-frame clones only, minus some. The table lists just under 85,000 clones, around 90% of them singletons, with approximately 2.9% in the top ten. Source: blood, taken before dendritic cell vaccination. The receptor set was obtained from a human donor with glioblastoma.

V is TRBV9 and J is TRBJ2-2; TRBD1 might be the D (6 bases). The germline V and J ends were trimmed by 0 bases and 3 bases, with 9 bases remaining between them. This CDR3 spans 15 amino acids. CDR1 and CDR2 from the germline V gene are SGDLS and YYNGEE. CDR3 bases: TGTGCCAGCAGCGTAGGGCCAGGGGACACCGGGGAGCTGTTTTTT. Its protein product is CASSVGPGDTGELFF.

The chain couples TRBV6-1 to TRBJ1-1; D is possibly TRBD1 (5 bases). This CDR3 is 14 amino acids long. Trimming left V 2 bases short and J 5 bases short, with 12 bases between. Germline CDR1 and CDR2: MNHNS and SASEGT. For the CDR3, the DNA is TGTGCCAGCAGTGAACGGGGGGTCTGGACTGAAGCTTTCTTT. Residues: CASSERGVWTEAFF.

The chain joins TRBV7-2 to TRBJ2-7; tentative D call: TRBD2 (5 bases). V lost 5 bases, J lost 1 base, and 9 bases lay in between. Germline CDR1 SGHTA, CDR2 FQGNSA. The CDR3 consists of 13 residues. CDR3 protein: CASSTTSSYEQYF. DNA of the CDR3: TGTGCCAGCAGCACCACTAGTTCCTACGAGCAGTACTTC.

The chain carries TRBV5-1 and TRBJ1-6, with 9 bases identical to TRBD1. V lost 3 bases to trimming and J lost 9 bases; unmatched junction nucleotides: 1. Germline CDR1 and CDR2: SGHRS and YFSETQ. There are 13 residues in the CDR3. The CDR3: CASSWTGVSPLHF. In DNA form, the CDR3 reads TGCGCCAGCAGCTGGACAGGGGTTTCACCCCTCCACTTT.

J is TRBJ2-7 and V is TRBV5-6, with 7 positions matching TRBD1. J lost 4 bases, V lost 5 bases, and 6 bases had no gene match. This CDR3 comprises 13 residues. The germline V gene has CDR1 SGHDT and CDR2 YYEEEE. The CDR3: CASSPGTAYEQYF. CDR3 sequence (DNA): TGTGCCAGCAGTCCCGGGACAGCTTACGAGCAGTACTTC. Together with reference TRBV5-6 and TRBJ2-7, the CDR3 gives the full variable domain: DAGVTQSPTHLIKTRGQQVTLRCSPKSGHDTVSWYQQALGQGPQFIFQYYEEEERQRGNFPDRFSGHQFPNYSSELNVNALLLGDSALYLCASSPGTAYEQYFGPGTRLTVT.

This clone was observed once. V gene TRBV6-6 combines with J gene TRBJ2-3; tentatively, D is TRBD2 (6 bases). Germline V gene data show CDR1 as MNHNY and CDR2 as SVGAGI (reference sequence). The length of the CDR3 is 16 residues. V was cut by 3 bases and J by 7 bases, with 20 bases left in between. For the CDR3, the DNA is TGTGCCAGCAGTTATTTGCCGGGAGACTCCGATCATACGCAGTATTTT. This translates into CASSYLPGDSDHTQYF.

V gene TRBV6-6 combines with J gene TRBJ2-7, with D hard to call. CDR1 and CDR2 (germline): MNHNY, SVGAGI (reference sequence). The V and J ends lost 4 bases and 5 bases respectively, with 9 bases between them. CDR3 length: 12 residues. The CDR3 loop reads CASSSRSNEQYF. CDR3 bases: TGTGCCAGCAGTTCTCGCTCTAACGAGCAGTACTTC.

The chain has TRBV11-3 and TRBJ2-5; TRBD2 agrees at 13 bases. The length of the CDR3 is 16 residues. Germline lookup yields CDR1 SGHNT and CDR2 YENEEA. With 5 bases clipped from V and 3 bases from J, the junction kept 6 bases outside the gene matches. The CDR3 coding sequence is TGTGCCAGCAGCACTCGGACTAGCGGGAGTGAAGAGACCCAGTACTTC. It specifies CASSTRTSGSEETQYF.

The rearrangement joins TRBV5-1 to TRBJ2-2; 7 bases agree with TRBD2. This CDR3 comprises 16 residues. Looked up from germline, CDR1 is SGHRS and CDR2 is YFSETQ. Losses at the gene ends were 1 base for V and 1 base for J; bases not matched to a gene: 4. CDR3 loop: CASSLSGGRNTGELFF. As DNA, the CDR3 is TGCGCCAGCAGCTTGTCGGGGGGACGGAACACCGGGGAGCTGTTTTTT.

The rearrangement uses TRBV5-1 and TRBJ2-5; 7 bases agree with TRBD1. Per the germline V gene, CDR1 is SGHRS and CDR2 is YFSETQ. This CDR3 comprises 14 residues. V shed 4 bases and J 4 bases; nucleotides not matched to a gene: 7. CDR3 region: CASSTLTGSETQYF. In DNA form, the CDR3 reads TGCGCCAGCAGCACGCTGACAGGGTCAGAGACCCAGTACTTC.

The chain couples TRBV2 to TRBJ2-7; D possibly corresponds to TRBD1 (5 bases). CDR3 length: 14 residues. V was trimmed by 1 base and J by 0 bases, leaving 7 bases between them. From germline, CDR1 is SNHLY and CDR2 FYNNEI. The chain's CDR3 is CASSEGRDSYEQYF. The CDR3 region has the DNA TGTGCCAGCAGTGAAGGCAGGGACTCCTACGAGCAGTACTTC.

This chain links TRBV29-1 with TRBJ2-1, with 10 positions matching TRBD1. In germline, CDR1 is SQVTM, CDR2 ANQGSEA. This CDR3 is 15 amino acids long. The V segment lost 6 bases and the J segment 5 bases; nucleotides outside the gene matches: 10. This CDR3 is CSVRAGTGADNEQFF. The CDR3 DNA follows: TGCAGCGTCAGAGCCGGGACAGGGGCTGACAATGAGCAGTTCTTC.

Concerning this clone: The sample carries other DNA sequences with the same CDR3. The chain is built from TRBV6-6 and TRBJ1-1, with TRBD1 as a possible D gene (5 bases). The length of the CDR3 is 14 residues. With 0 bases removed from V and 3 bases from J, the gap between germline ends came to 8 bases. Germline CDR1 and CDR2: MNHNY and SVGAGI (reference sequence). The CDR3 coding sequence is TGTGCCAGCAGTTACTCCGGGGGGGACACTGAAGCTTTCTTT. Amino acid sequence: CASSYSGGDTEAFF.

This clone was seen a few times. CDR3 sequence (DNA): TGTGCCAGCAGCCGTACCGGGACAGGAGCCTACGAGCAGTACTTC. Its protein product is CASSRTGTGAYEQYF. The chain links TRBV7-2 to TRBJ2-7; TRBD1 agrees at 8 bases. Germline V CDR1 and CDR2: SGHTA, FQGNSA. The V gene end was trimmed by 5 bases and the J gene end by 2 bases; junction bases not matched to a gene: 8. The CDR3 length is 15 residues.

The J gene is TRBJ2-7, the V gene TRBV19; 7 bases agree with TRBD1. Germline V CDR1 and CDR2: LNHDA, SQIVND (reference sequence). This CDR3 region has 13 residues. V was pared by 5 bases and J by 3 bases, with 4 bases of the junction left unmatched. CDR3 sequence reads: CASSYRGDYEQYF. As DNA, the CDR3 is TGTGCCAGTAGTTACAGGGGTGACTACGAGCAGTACTTC.

The chain uses TRBV6-5 and TRBJ2-5; TRBD1 agrees at 11 bases. This CDR3 spans 13 amino acids. The V segment lost 6 bases and the J segment 6 bases; nucleotides outside the gene matches: 3. Germline CDR1 reads MNHEY; CDR2 reads SVGAGI. The CDR3 spells CASRGTGGKTQYF. The DNA for the CDR3 is TGTGCCAGCAGAGGGACAGGGGGAAAGACCCAGTACTTC.

This clone was counted a single time. This chain connects TRBV2 to TRBJ1-1; TRBD1 agrees at 12 bases. Germline V lookup: CDR1 SNHLY, CDR2 FYNNEI. Trimming at V came to 6 bases and at J to 5 bases, leaving 4 bases not matched to a gene. The CDR3 runs to 14 residues. This CDR3 is CASSRGQGATEAFF. The CDR3 DNA reads TGTGCCAGCAGCCGGGGACAGGGGGCGACTGAAGCTTTCTTT.

This clone was recorded only once. Here the CDR3 DNA reads TGTGCCAGCAGTGAACAGGCTAGCTGGAACAATGAGCAGTTCTTC. It codes for CASSEQASWNNEQFF. The chain employs TRBV2 and TRBJ2-1; a weak D match, TRBD2 (5 bases). CDR1 and CDR2 from the germline V gene are SNHLY and FYNNEI. The CDR3 spans 15 residues. V lost 2 bases and J 5 bases, leaving 13 bases between the germline ends.

The chain links TRBV6-5 to TRBJ1-6, with a possible D match to TRBD1 (5 bases). Germline CDR1 and CDR2: MNHEY and SVGAGI. Trimming took 3 bases from V and 7 from J, leaving 16 bases between them. The CDR3 has 16 residues. The CDR3 is CASSYDSVLSNSPLHF. The CDR3 DNA reads as TGTGCCAGCAGTTATGACAGCGTGCTAAGCAATTCACCCCTCCACTTT.

The chain combines TRBV4-1 with TRBJ2-7, with TRBD2 matching over 9 bases. Germline lookup yields CDR1 MGHRA and CDR2 YSYEKL. With 6 bases clipped from V and 4 bases from J, the junction kept 4 bases outside the gene matches. The CDR3 runs 13 residues. Here the CDR3 reads CASRRAGGYEQYF. The DNA of the CDR3 is TGCGCCAGCAGGAGAGCGGGGGGATACGAGCAGTACTTC.

This clone was seen only once. V usage is TRBV5-1 and J usage is TRBJ1-1, with TRBD1 identical over 8 bases. The V segment lost 4 bases and the J segment 8 bases; nucleotides outside the gene matches: 4. The CDR3 sequence is 12 residues long. The germline V gene encodes CDR1 SGHRS and CDR2 YFSETQ. The CDR3 nucleotides read TGCGCCAGCAGCCCGGACAGGGAAGAAGCTTTCTTT. This codes for CASSPDREEAFF.

The J gene is TRBJ2-7, the V gene TRBV14, with 9 bases aligning to TRBD1. The CDR3 is 15 amino acids. The germline CDR1 and CDR2 sequences are SGHDN and FVKESK. V was pared by 2 bases and J by 0 bases, with 2 bases of the junction left unmatched. CDR3 sequence: CASSQSTGGSYEQYF. CDR3 DNA: TGTGCCAGCAGCCAATCGACAGGGGGCTCCTACGAGCAGTACTTC.